Described below is a single T cell receptor (beta chain) sequence and its context. The antigen this receptor binds is unknown. It has no much larger one-base neighbor in the sample; base qualities were not kept. V lost 5 bases and J lost 10 bases; the stretch between them is 13 bases long. The CDR3 has 12 amino acids, counting the end cysteine and phenylalanine. Only the CDR3 DNA is retained, 36 bases long and in frame from the first base. The germline V gene yields SGHAT for CDR1 and FQNNGV for CDR2. These data belong to a study of Ad26.COV2.S vaccination and SARS-CoV-2 variants (dated by TCRdb to about 2021). At the level of the whole study: Vaccine-arm donors came from COV1001, a multicentre, randomized, double-blind, placebo-controlled phase I-IIa trial of Ad26.COV2.S in healthy adults. A total of some 30 samples were included in the TCR-sequenced set, comprising 19 Ad26.COV2.S vaccine recipients, 5 placebo recipients and 8 SARS-CoV-2 convalescent individuals. Trial participants were randomized into five groups of five, in which low-dose or high-dose Ad26.COV2.S was given once or twice, or placebo was given on both occasions. Ad26.COV2.S was administered intramuscularly at 5 x 10^10 or 1 x 10^11 viral particles, either as a single shot or as two shots given 56 days apart. TCRbeta repertoire sequencing was used to assess the specificity and breadth of SARS-CoV-2-reactive T cell receptors after Ad26.COV2.S vaccination. Investigators remained blinded to trial group allocation during experiments and outcome assessment.

Broader findings and caveats from the paper: The study was not powered to compare responses between vaccine doses or regimens. Substantial breadth of spike-specific CD8+ and CD4+ T cell responses was reported after vaccination. The authors noted that the TCR breadth and depth analyses may have underestimated total T cell responses. Compared with placebo recipients, Ad26.COV2.S recipients showed higher spike-specific TCR breadth (P = 0.0014). Non-spike TCR breadth was comparable between vaccine and placebo recipients, consistent with the vaccine containing only spike.

The treatment or condition label corresponds to: around 19 received Ad26.COV2.S at low or high dose, single or two shots; roughly 5 received placebo; per-sample allocation not given. Repertoires of vaccine and placebo recipients were sequenced from samples taken on day 63 after the first injection. Cohort 1b enrolled 25 adults aged 18-55 years at a single site in Boston, USA, between 29 July and 7 August 2020. Ad26.COV2.S was a replication-incompetent adenovirus type 26 vector expressing a prefusion-stabilized SARS-CoV-2 spike protein from the original Wuhan strain. The immunoSEQ Assay was used to sequence TCRbeta CDR3 regions. After extraction, genomic DNA underwent amplification by bias-controlled multiplex PCR, followed by high-throughput sequencing. Per the original workflow: To quantify the absolute abundance of every unique TCRbeta CDR3 region, sequences were collapsed and filtered. Usable DNA was measured by amplifying reference genes present in all nucleated cells, and TCRbeta template counts were normalized to that usable DNA to estimate T cell fraction. Repertoire TCRs were annotated as SARS-CoV-2-specific by exact matching of V gene, CDR3 amino acid sequence and J gene to a known reactive TCR set. The reference SARS-CoV-2 TCR set came from MIRA and was filtered for enrichment in COVID-19-positive ImmuneCODE repertoires, removing public or cross-reactive TCRs. Based on the MIRA antigens, annotated TCRs were further analysed at the level of specific ORF or position within ORF. Breadth was defined as the number of annotated unique rearrangements divided by the total number of unique productive rearrangements, and depth was defined as the summed frequency of the annotated unique rearrangements. Two-sided Wilcoxon rank-sum tests were used to compare TCR breadth between groups. TCRdb provides this immuneACCESS table in a form limited to in-frame rearrangements. Some clones are lacking; in checked studies, under half of them reflect an unresolved V gene, and why the rest are absent is not known. That table gives V, J and clone size, and the DNA gave D and trimming. Counted in this sample were a few hundred thousand clones; about 90% of them appeared once. The ten largest make up 1.5% to 2% of the sample.

The sample in question was peripheral blood, obtained in a trial of Ad26.COV2.S vaccine versus placebo. This sequence was found in a person between 18 and 59 years old who received the Ad26.COV2.S COVID-19 vaccine or a placebo. The sequence is built from TRBV11-2 and TRBJ2-3, with no D gene named confidently. The nucleotides read TGTGCCAGCAGCGTTGTGGCTCTTTCGCAGTATTTT. This is translated as CASSVVALSQYF. The variable domain in full, with residues beyond the CDR3 obtained from the reference TRBV11-2 and TRBJ2-3 genes, is EAGVAQSPRYKIIEKRQSVAFWCNPISGHATLYWYQQILGQGPKLLIQFQNNGVVDDSQLPKDRFSAERLKGVDSTLKIQPAKLEDSAVYLCASSVVALSQYFGPGTRLTVL.